The T cell receptor (beta chain) described here comes from a study of monozygotic twins with inflammatory bowel disease. After re-calling the 5' RACE reads, TCRdb lists one entry per CDR3 protein, DNA absent. The clone table shows more than 100,000 distinct CDR3 sequences, with the ten largest holding more than 1.5%. The CDR3 loop spans 15 amino acids. CDR1 and CDR2 from the germline V gene are LNHDA and SQIVND (reference sequence). The clonotype comes from a human donor with ulcerative colitis or Crohn's disease, or a healthy co-twin of an affected twin (not recorded which). What was sequenced was blood. This chain joins TRBV19 and TRBJ1-1. This CDR3 reads CASRQTPAPGAEAFF.